The T cell receptor beta chain described here comes from a study of technical replicates of blood from a handful of donors. Germline V gene lookup returns CDR1 SGHTA and CDR2 FQGNSA. The V gene end was trimmed by 5 bases and the J gene end by 5 bases; junction bases not matched to a gene: 5. This CDR3 spans 15 amino acids. Repertoires were generated with immunoSEQ multiplex PCR, while TCRdb's copy carries only in-frame clones and drops some. The sample holds 65,000 to 85,000 clones, roughly 98% seen once. The J gene is TRBJ2-1, the V gene TRBV7-2; 11 positions agree with TRBD2. Sequenced sample: T cells isolated from PBMCs. The origin of this receptor is a human donor in good health. CDR3 nucleotides: TGTGCCAGCAGCCTGGGACTAGCGGTAAACAATGAGCAGTTCTTC. Amino acids: CASSLGLAVNNEQFF. Together with reference TRBV7-2 and TRBJ2-1, the CDR3 gives the full variable domain: GAGVSQSPSNKVTEKGKDVELRCDPISGHTALYWYRQSLGQGLEFLIYFQGNSAPDKSGLPSDRFSAERTGGSVSTLTIQRTQQEDSAVYLCASSLGLAVNNEQFFGPGTRLTVL.